This TCR beta chain was sequenced in a study of regulatory T cells in long-lasting Graves disease. As for the study in general: Graves' patients diagnosed newly had used antithyroid drugs under 3 months.

The time point here: newly diagnosed GD, antithyroid drugs for less than 3 months. With RNA extracted from PBMCs as input, the TCR library was made. Whole-study results and caveats: Graves' patients with persistent disease showed TCR diversity lower than patients newly diagnosed.

Notes on this clonotype: Antigen specificity is unknown. One end of the junction does not line up with germline, which may come from a read error.

The TCR beta library used iRepertoire HTBI primers with Arm-PCR amplification of CDR3. MiXCR, applied by TCRdb to the multiplex PCR reads, yields one record per CDR3 protein. The sample shows roughly 560,000 distinct CDR3 sequences, around 12% of them seen only once. The same sample was also used in a study of T cells in Graves' hyperthyroidism and ophthalmopathy. That publication notes: TCR CDR3 regions were first amplified by RT-PCR with HTBI primers.

This receptor was identified in a woman in her twenties or thirties with Graves disease. This specimen was peripheral blood mononuclear cells (PBMCs), taken at new diagnosis, from a patient treated with antithyroid drugs.

Here the CDR3 reads CASSLSGRVLSYEQYF. The CDR3 DNA reads TGTGCCAGCAGCTTGAGCGGCAGAGTCTTATCCTACGAGCAGTACTTC. V usage is TRBV5-1 and J usage is TRBJ2-7, with a tentative D call TRBD2 (5 bases). CDR1 is SGHRS and CDR2 is YFSETQ in the germline V gene. The CDR3 has 16 amino acids.